The T cell receptor beta chain described here comes from a study of radiotherapy plus CTLA-4 blockade in lung cancer. Regarding the study as a whole: After treatment with radiotherapy plus ipilimumab, TCR clones that came from the tumor expanded in blood.

Clones were sequenced by immunoSEQ multiplex PCR, and TCRdb holds only the in-frame ones, with some missing. The sample has approximately 67,000 clones, around 83% seen once. As for this clone: What it binds is unknown.

CDR3 length: 16 residues. J gave up 6 bases and V 0 bases, and 6 bases lay outside the gene matches. From germline, CDR1 is SGHNT and CDR2 YYREEE (reference sequence). Patients had chemo-refractory metastatic non-small-cell lung cancer and received focal radiation plus CTLA-4 blockade that used ipilimumab. This TCR was recovered from a human donor with non-small cell lung cancer who had a partial response to radiotherapy plus ipilimumab. The chain combines TRBV5-4 with TRBJ2-1; 10 bases agree with TRBD2. Sequenced material: peripheral blood, taken from a patient treated with radiotherapy plus ipilimumab. This CDR3 is CASSLAGLAGANEQFF. The CDR3 DNA follows: TGTGCCAGCAGCTTGGCTGGGCTAGCGGGGGCCAATGAGCAGTTCTTC.